This T cell receptor beta chain was recovered during a study of tumor-infiltrating lymphocytes in localized non-small cell lung cancer. Whole-study context: Tumor tissue and non-adjacent uninvolved lung came from each patient.

This CDR3 region has 13 residues. CDR1 and CDR2 (germline): SEHNR, FQNEAQ (reference sequence). The ends were cut back, 4 bases at V and 1 base at J, with 6 bases in the middle. The assay was immunoSEQ multiplex PCR, and TCRdb's table has in-frame clones only and misses some. The sample has approximately 4,900 clones; approximately 72% are singletons. Sequenced: lung tumor tissue. The chain links TRBV7-9 to TRBJ2-3, with D unclear. The receptor was derived from a human donor with non-small cell lung cancer. The CDR3 region has the DNA TGTGCCAGCAGCTCACCGGGCACAGATACGCAGTATTTT. Residues: CASSSPGTDTQYF.